Sequencing of this TCR beta chain was carried out in a study of response to subunit inactivated influenza vaccine. Study-wide results and caveats: The authors put forward the suggestion that each seasonal influenza vaccination may bring in only a limited number of new T cells.

TCRdb called the RT-PCR reads again in MiXCR, with one record for every CDR3 protein. Of approximately 230,000 distinct CDR3 sequences in the sample, 12% were seen once. This clonotype was recorded a few times. Its antigen is unidentified. Germline CDR1 MDHEN, CDR2 SYDVKM. V dropped 5 bases and J dropped 6 bases, with 19 bases sitting between them. The CDR3 is 15 amino acids. J is TRBJ1-2 and V is TRBV28; D is unresolved. The sample consisted of non-naive T cells sorted from PBMCs, taken approximately 15 days before vaccination. The origin of this receptor is a man aged 45-65 years who received an inactivated influenza vaccine. The CDR3 nucleotides are TGTGCCAGCAGTAACACGGGCGGGCTACCAAATGGCTACACCTTC. It specifies CASSNTGGLPNGYTF.